Listed below are T cell receptor beta chains from one sample, sequenced in a study of OX40 agonist ivuxolimab in advanced cancers. Here immunoSEQ multiplex PCR was the method, and the copy in TCRdb shows in-frame clones only, minus some. Counted here are fewer than 85,000 clones, approximately 84% occurring once; the ten biggest clones make up around 0.49%. The sequencing here drew on CD4+ or CD8+ T cells sorted from blood, taken in a trial of the OX40 agonist ivuxolimab. These receptor sequences come from an adult with an advanced solid tumor such as melanoma, head and neck, liver or kidney cancer. The CDR3 runs from the conserved cysteine through the conserved F or W. D genes are given only for firm matches. Not all rows give a size; the values are once, few, many and, for expanded clones, a class.

V gene	J gene	D gene	clone size	CDR3 length	CDR3 protein	CDR3 DNA
TRBV18	TRBJ2-7	TRBD2	NA	16	CASSPSVLAGVGEQYF	TGTGCCAGCTCACCAAGTGTTCTAGCGGGAGTTGGGGAGCAGTACTTC
TRBV7-2	TRBJ2-7	TRBD2	NA	14	CASSKREGNYEQYF	TGTGCCAGCAGCAAGCGGGAGGGAAACTACGAGCAGTACTTC
TRBV5-6	TRBJ2-7	TRBD1	NA	15	CASSLVDRDRSEQYF	TGTGCCAGCAGCTTGGTGGACAGGGATCGTTCCGAGCAGTACTTC
TRBV5-1	TRBJ1-2	NA	once	15	CASSFNTPGWDGYTF	TGCGCCAGCAGCTTTAACACCCCAGGTTGGGATGGCTACACCTTC
TRBV28	TRBJ1-1	TRBD1	NA	15	CASSLHTGGRTEAFF	TGTGCCAGCAGTTTGCACACAGGGGGCAGGACTGAAGCTTTCTTT
TRBV28	TRBJ1-2	TRBD1	few	16	CASSRTGQGDLYGYTF	TGTGCCAGCAGTCGGACAGGCCAGGGAGACCTCTATGGCTACACCTTC
TRBV7-2	TRBJ2-3	NA	few	14	CASSLGPMQDTQYF	TGTGCCAGCAGCTTAGGTCCCATGCAAGATACGCAGTATTTT
TRBV11-1	TRBJ1-6	NA	NA	13	CASSLSDNSPLHF	TGTGCCAGCAGCTTATCCGATAATTCACCCCTCCACTTT
TRBV7-2	TRBJ2-1	NA	NA	16	CASSLASGNSYNEQFF	TGTGCCAGCAGCTTAGCTAGCGGCAACTCCTACAATGAGCAGTTCTTC
TRBV9	TRBJ2-3	TRBD2	NA	18	CASSPQIGLAGGADTQYF	TGTGCCAGCAGCCCCCAGATAGGGCTAGCGGGAGGTGCAGATACGCAGTATTTT
TRBV9	TRBJ2-1	NA	NA	12	CAPRGTYNEQFF	TGTGCCCCCCGAGGCACCTACAATGAGCAGTTCTTC